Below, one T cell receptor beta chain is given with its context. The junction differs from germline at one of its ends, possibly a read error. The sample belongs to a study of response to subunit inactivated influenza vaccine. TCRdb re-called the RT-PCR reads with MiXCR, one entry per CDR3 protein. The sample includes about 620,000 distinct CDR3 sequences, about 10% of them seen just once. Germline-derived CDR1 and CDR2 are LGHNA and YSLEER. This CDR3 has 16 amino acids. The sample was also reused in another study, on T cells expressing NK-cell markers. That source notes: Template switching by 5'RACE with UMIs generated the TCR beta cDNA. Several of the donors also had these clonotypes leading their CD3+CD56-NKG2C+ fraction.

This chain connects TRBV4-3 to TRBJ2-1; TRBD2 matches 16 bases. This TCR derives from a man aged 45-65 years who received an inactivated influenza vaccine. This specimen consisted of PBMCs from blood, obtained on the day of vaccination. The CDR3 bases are TGCGCCAGCAGCCAAGTGATGGGACTAGCGGGGGGGCCTCTCATTTTC. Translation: CASSQVMGLAGGPLIF.